These 27 T cell receptor beta chains share one sample of origin, sequenced in a study of human T cells and chemical hapten exposure. TCRdb fed the RACE reads into MiXCR, producing one record per CDR3 protein. The sample includes approximately 80,000 distinct CDR3 sequences, 13% of them seen just once. Time point given: patch test 3, about 24 weeks after DPC sensitization. The treatment here: therapeutic diphenylcyclopropenone sensitization with weekly scalp DPC. Sequences were derived from whole blood, sampled in connection with sensitization to the hapten diphenylcyclopropenone (DPC). The receptor source for this set is a woman aged 45-65 years with alopecia areata. Some clones in this sample may be carry-over from other donors' samples.

This chain links TRBV19 with TRBJ1-2; 7 nucleotides match TRBD1. The length of the CDR3 is 14 residues. V trimming: 6 bases; J trimming: 1 base; junction bases outside the gene matches: 5. Germline V lookup: CDR1 LNHDA, CDR2 SQIVND (reference sequence). CDR3: CASSLRDSNYGYTF. DNA for the CDR3: TGTGCCAGTAGCCTCCGGGACAGTAACTATGGCTACACCTTC.

This clonotype was recorded at least ten times. The V and J genes are TRBV6-4 and TRBJ2-3; 9 nucleotides align to TRBD1. Trimming took 2 bases from V and 4 from J; bases not matched to a gene: 1. The CDR3 has 14 residues. Germline V gives CDR1 MRHNA, CDR2 SNTAGT. The CDR3 nucleotides are TGTGCCAGCAGTGACACAGGGGGCGCAGATACGCAGTATTTT. Amino acid sequence: CASSDTGGADTQYF.

In its sample, this clonotype was seen many times. This chain links TRBV5-1 with TRBJ1-4; 7 bases align to TRBD1. V lost 7 bases, J lost 3 bases, and 3 bases stayed unmatched. The CDR3 totals 13 residues. Germline V gene data show CDR1 as SGHRS and CDR2 as YFSETQ. CDR3 region: CASSGQPNEKLFF. In DNA form, the CDR3 reads TGCGCCAGCTCGGGACAGCCTAATGAAAAACTGTTTTTT.

The gene calls are TRBV5-4 and TRBJ2-4; D may be TRBD1 (6 bases). The CDR3 extends over 16 amino acids. Germline V gives CDR1 SGHNT, CDR2 YYREEE (reference sequence). V lost 2 bases to trimming and J lost 0 bases, with 12 bases between them. CDR3 loop: CASSFKQGLAKNIQYF. Written as DNA, the CDR3 is TGTGCCAGCAGCTTTAAACAGGGTTTAGCCAAAAACATTCAGTACTTC. Full variable domain (rest looked up from reference TRBV5-4 and TRBJ2-4): ETGVTQSPTHLIKTRGQQVTLRCSSQSGHNTVSWYQQALGQGPQFIFQYYREEENGRGNFPPRFSGLQFPNYSSELNVNALELDDSALYLCASSFKQGLAKNIQYFGAGTRLSVL.

This clonotype was detected a few times. This chain uses TRBV6-6 with TRBJ1-1, with 7 bases that match TRBD1. V shed 4 bases and J 5 bases; nucleotides not matched to a gene: 10. CDR3 size: 15 residues. Germline V gene lookup returns CDR1 MNHNY and CDR2 SVGAGI (reference sequence). The CDR3 DNA reads TGTGCCAGCAGTTTCCATCAGGGGGTAGGGACTGAAGCTTTCTTT. Translation gives CASSFHQGVGTEAFF.

The V call is TRBV5-1, the J call TRBJ1-1; D remains unclear. The germline V and J ends were trimmed by 2 bases and 3 bases, with 14 bases remaining between them. Germline CDR1 reads SGHRS; CDR2 reads YFSETQ. The CDR3 consists of 15 residues. As DNA, the CDR3 is TGCGCCAGCAGCTTTAGATCTGGCGGGGACACTGAAGCTTTCTTT. As protein: CASSFRSGGDTEAFF.

The chain recombines TRBV18 with TRBJ2-7, with D maybe TRBD1 (6 bases). Germline CDR1 KGHSH, CDR2 LQKENI. This CDR3 contains 14 residues. Trimming took off 10 bases at V and 5 bases at J, with 21 bases between the two ends. CDR3 coding DNA: TGTGCCACCTCGTCGCCACAGGGAACCCACGAGCAGTACTTC. Its protein product is CATSSPQGTHEQYF.

The chain recombines TRBV12-3 or TRBV12-4 with TRBJ2-1; D unresolved. The V end lost 2 bases, the J end lost 7 bases, and 12 bases lay between the germline ends. There are 14 residues in the CDR3. In nucleotides, the CDR3 is TGTGCCAGCAGTTTAATGTCGGTAGGGAATGAGCAGTTCTTC. This translates into CASSLMSVGNEQFF.

The table lists this clonotype with many counts. The chain links TRBV12-3 or TRBV12-4 to TRBJ1-1; TRBD1 matches at 7 bases. This CDR3 spans 14 amino acids. The J segment lost 1 base and the V segment lost 5 bases, leaving 4 bases of the junction unmatched. The CDR3, as DNA: TGTGCCAGCAGTACGACAGGGTCGAACACTGAAGCTTTCTTT. Residues: CASSTTGSNTEAFF.

This clonotype came up many times. This chain connects TRBV6-5 to TRBJ1-1, with D perhaps TRBD1 (6 bases). The CDR3 consists of 15 residues. Germline loops: CDR1 MNHEY, CDR2 SVGAGI. The V and J ends lost 6 bases and 4 bases respectively, with 18 bases between them. The CDR3 loop is CASSTQGWSGTEAFF. CDR3 sequence (DNA): TGTGCCAGCAGCACACAGGGCTGGAGTGGCACTGAAGCTTTCTTT.

The V and J genes are TRBV14 and TRBJ2-7; D may correspond to TRBD1 or TRBD2 (5 bases each). This CDR3 is 13 amino acids long. The germline V gene has CDR1 SGHDN and CDR2 FVKESK. V was trimmed by 1 base and J by 12 bases, leaving 16 bases between them. CDR3 nucleotide sequence: TGTGCCAGCAGCCAAGCGGGACCGGCCCTCCTGTACTTC. Amino acid sequence: CASSQAGPALLYF. Together with reference TRBV14 and TRBJ2-7, the CDR3 gives the full variable domain: EAGVTQFPSHSVIEKGQTVTLRCDPISGHDNLYWYRRVMGKEIKFLLHFVKESKQDESGMPNNRFLAERTGGTYSTLKVQPAELEDSGVYFCASSQAGPALLYFGPGTRLTVT.

This clonotype was observed a few times. This chain links TRBV13 with TRBJ2-1, with TRBD1 identical over 8 bases. The CDR3 has 18 residues. Per the germline V gene, CDR1 is PRHDT and CDR2 is FYEKMQ (reference sequence). The J segment lost 0 bases and the V segment lost 1 base, leaving 8 bases of the junction unmatched. DNA for the CDR3: TGTGCCAGCAGCTTAGTCCAGGGGGCCTTGAGCTCCTACAATGAGCAGTTCTTC. Translated, it gives CASSLVQGALSSYNEQFF. Looking up the rest from reference TRBV13 and TRBJ2-1 gives the full variable domain: AAGVIQSPRHLIKEKRETATLKCYPIPRHDTVYWYQQGPGQDPQFLISFYEKMQSDKGSIPDRFSAQQFSDYHSELNMSSLELGDSALYFCASSLVQGALSSYNEQFFGPGTRLTVL.

The DNA for the CDR3 is TGTGCCAGCAGTTTATCGCAGGACTACGAGCAGTACTTC. Its protein product is CASSLSQDYEQYF. This chain links TRBV28 with TRBJ2-7; D is ambiguous. V was shortened by 1 base and J by 3 bases, with 7 bases between the two germline ends. The CDR3 consists of 13 residues. CDR1 and CDR2 from the germline V gene are MDHEN and SYDVKM.

This clonotype has at least ten counts. This chain joins TRBV29-1 and TRBJ2-5; a possible D gene is TRBD2 (5 bases). V was trimmed by 1 base and J by 4 bases, leaving 10 bases between them. This CDR3 is built from 13 residues. The germline V gene encodes CDR1 SQVTM and CDR2 ANQGSEA. This chain's CDR3 is CSVEGTRSETQYF. The CDR3 nucleotides read TGCAGCGTTGAAGGAACTAGGTCAGAGACCCAGTACTTC. Supplemented by reference TRBV29-1 and TRBJ2-5, the full variable domain reads SAVISQKPSRDICQRGTSLTIQCQVDSQVTMMFWYRQQPGQSLTLIATANQGSEATYESGFVIDKFPISRPNLTFSTLTVSNMSPEDSSIYLCSVEGTRSETQYFGPGTRLLVL.

This clonotype appeared a few times. V usage is TRBV6-6 and J usage is TRBJ1-2; 9 bases map to TRBD1. J lost 4 bases, V lost 2 bases, and 11 bases had no gene match. CDR3 length: 17 residues. The germline V gene has CDR1 MNHNY and CDR2 SVGAGI (reference sequence). CDR3 protein: CASSYQPGQGKVYGYTF. CDR3 bases: TGTGCCAGCAGTTACCAACCGGGACAGGGAAAGGTCTATGGCTACACCTTC.

A few counts support this clonotype. The chain links TRBV5-4 to TRBJ2-1; D is unclear. The germline V gene encodes CDR1 SGHNT and CDR2 YYREEE (reference sequence). This CDR3 contains 12 residues. The V gene lost 5 bases and the J gene lost 10 bases, with 13 bases spanning the gap. The CDR3 region is CASSGPDREQFF. DNA for the CDR3: TGTGCCAGCAGTGGCCCTGATCGCGAGCAGTTCTTC. The variable domain in full, completed from reference TRBV5-4 and TRBJ2-1, reads ETGVTQSPTHLIKTRGQQVTLRCSSQSGHNTVSWYQQALGQGPQFIFQYYREEENGRGNFPPRFSGLQFPNYSSELNVNALELDDSALYLCASSGPDREQFFGPGTRLTVL.

Concerning this clonotype: This may arise from a read error, as a much more abundant clone is one base away. The V gene is TRBV6-5, the J gene TRBJ2-7, with 8 bases matching TRBD2. The ends lost 5 bases at V and 2 bases at J; junction bases unmatched: 14. The CDR3 is 17 amino acids. Germline CDR1 reads MNHEY; CDR2 reads SVGAGI. The CDR3 sequence is CASSPRGVSGTPYEQYF. CDR3 DNA: TGTGCCAGCAGTCCCCGGGGTGTTAGCGGGACTCCCTACGAGCAGTACTTC.

The chain links TRBV7-2 to TRBJ2-1; TRBD2 agrees at 12 bases. Germline trimming cut 5 bases from V and 7 bases from J; bases unmatched to any gene: 6. Germline V CDR1 and CDR2: SGHTA, FQGNSA. The CDR3 is 15 residues long. The CDR3 spells CASSPGLAGRNEQFF. The CDR3 DNA sequence: TGTGCCAGCAGCCCTGGACTAGCGGGACGAAATGAGCAGTTCTTC.

The sample holds a few counts of this clonotype. The chain carries TRBV27 and TRBJ2-7; TRBD1 might be the D (6 bases). V was trimmed by 6 bases and J by 1 base, leaving 16 bases between them. The germline V gene has CDR1 MNHEY and CDR2 SMNVEV (reference sequence). This CDR3 has 15 residues. The CDR3 sequence: CASSIGTTSSYEQYF. The CDR3 bases are TGTGCCAGCAGCATAGGGACAACCTCTTCCTACGAGCAGTACTTC.

In its sample, this clonotype was seen many times. This chain links TRBV20-1 with TRBJ2-7; TRBD2 aligns across 14 bases. The CDR3 sequence is 15 residues long. V dropped 3 bases and J dropped 4; count of bases not matched to a gene: 5. Germline V gene lookup returns CDR1 DFQATT and CDR2 SNEGSKA (reference sequence). CDR3 sequence: CSASSGTSGSYEQYF. The CDR3 nucleotides read TGCAGTGCTAGTTCAGGGACTAGCGGGAGTTACGAGCAGTACTTC.

The sample holds a few counts of this clonotype. The J gene is TRBJ2-7, the V gene TRBV3-1; D perhaps matches TRBD2 (6 bases). Per germline, CDR1 LGHDT and CDR2 YNNKEL (reference sequence). Trimming shortened V by 1 base and J by 0 bases, and 10 bases separated the two germline ends. This CDR3 contains 15 residues. The CDR3 here is CASSQAGTASYEQYF. CDR3 bases: TGTGCCAGCAGCCAAGCAGGGACTGCCTCCTACGAGCAGTACTTC.

Many counts were recorded for this clonotype. The gene calls are TRBV2 and TRBJ2-3, with a weak D call TRBD2 (5 bases). The CDR3 is made up of 10 amino acids. Germline V CDR1 and CDR2: SNHLY, FYNNEI. V was pared by 8 bases and J by 10 bases, with 10 bases between. The CDR3 DNA follows: TGTGCCAGCGGACTGATGGCGCAGTATTTT. As protein: CASGLMAQYF.

This rearrangement joins TRBV11-2 to TRBJ2-2, with D possibly being TRBD1 or TRBD2 (5 bases each). Trimming removed 3 bases at V and 6 bases at J, with 11 bases between. Germline V CDR1 and CDR2: SGHAT, FQNNGV. CDR3 size: 14 residues. DNA for the CDR3: TGTGCCAGCAGCTTCTCCGTGGGGGCCGGGGAGCTGTTTTTT. Protein: CASSFSVGAGELFF.

This chain uses TRBV19 with TRBJ2-3, with D unresolved. V was trimmed by 3 bases and J by 5 bases, leaving 9 bases between them. The germline V gene has CDR1 LNHDA and CDR2 SQIVND (reference sequence). This CDR3 is 13 amino acids long. CDR3 DNA: TGTGCCAGTAGTATGAGTCAGGAAGATACGCAGTATTTT. It is translated as CASSMSQEDTQYF.

The genes are TRBV2 and TRBJ1-5; D uncertain. The germline V gene has CDR1 SNHLY and CDR2 FYNNEI. CDR3 length: 15 residues. The germline V and J ends were trimmed by 4 bases and 7 bases, with 17 bases remaining between them. The CDR3 DNA sequence: TGTGCCAGCAGTGGATATACGGGAGGTGAGCAGCCCCAGCATTTT. This codes for CASSGYTGGEQPQHF.

This clonotype was observed a few times. The genes are TRBV6-2 or TRBV6-3 and TRBJ1-5; TRBD1 agrees at 7 bases. This CDR3 has 14 residues. Germline V gene data show CDR1 as MNHEY and CDR2 as SVGEGT. Trimming at V came to 5 bases and at J to 6 bases, leaving 7 bases not matched to a gene. The CDR3, as DNA: TGTGCCAGCAGTCCCGCAGGGGGGCGTCAGCCCCAGCATTTT. Translating it yields CASSPAGGRQPQHF.

This clonotype was observed a few times. V usage is TRBV3-1 and J usage is TRBJ2-5; D is possibly TRBD1 (7 bases). Germline V gene sequence: CDR1 LGHDT, CDR2 YNNKEL (reference sequence). Trimming took 8 bases from V and 2 from J, leaving 21 bases between them. The CDR3 runs 16 residues. This CDR3 is CASRLHGGQQQETQYF. The DNA for the CDR3 is TGTGCCAGCCGACTGCACGGGGGACAGCAGCAAGAGACCCAGTACTTC.